Presented here are 21 T cell receptor beta chains from one specimen sequenced in a study of blood T cells in healthy people across ages. PCR was performed a second time for 7 to 11 cycles using a sample-barcoded 5' primer and a J-beta primer mix. TCRdb passed the 5' RACE reads through MiXCR, listing each CDR3 protein once. The repertoire has about 1.6 million distinct CDR3 sequences, about 35% of them found once; the top ten carry approximately 10%. Sequences were obtained from blood. These receptors all stem from a woman aged 25 to 45 in good health.

The chain links TRBV27 to TRBJ2-5; D gene uncertain. The CDR3 is 14 residues long. V shed 3 bases and J shed 4 bases, with 12 bases lying between them. The germline gives CDR1 MNHEY, CDR2 SMNVEV (reference sequence). CDR3 sequence: CASSFLGSPETQYF. The CDR3 DNA is TGTGCCAGCAGTTTCCTGGGATCGCCAGAGACCCAGTACTTC.

This clonotype was detected many times. The chain uses TRBV29-1 and TRBJ2-5; 10 nucleotides match TRBD2. Losses at the gene ends were 5 bases for V and 4 bases for J; bases not matched to a gene: 4. The CDR3 loop spans 13 amino acids. Germline CDR1 and CDR2: SQVTM and ANQGSEA. The chain's CDR3 is CSVSSGRRETQYF. As DNA, the CDR3 is TGCAGCGTTAGTAGCGGGAGGAGAGAGACCCAGTACTTC.

This clonotype was seen repeatedly, ten times or more. This chain links TRBV12-3 or TRBV12-4 with TRBJ2-1; D is perhaps TRBD1 or TRBD2 (6 bases each). The V end lost 1 base, the J end lost 2 bases, and 9 bases lay between the germline ends. CDR3 length: 15 amino acids. CDR3 residues: CASSLGGAAYNEQFF. CDR3 sequence (DNA): TGTGCCAGCAGTTTAGGGGGGGCAGCCTACAATGAGCAGTTCTTC.

In its sample, this clonotype was seen a few times. J is TRBJ2-1 and V is TRBV2, with no clear D. Germline V lookup: CDR1 SNHLY, CDR2 FYNNEI. Trimming pared 1 base from V and 5 bases from J, leaving 6 bases between. The CDR3 is 13 amino acids. As DNA, the CDR3 is TGTGCCAGCAGTGAAGGGTGGGACAATGAGCAGTTCTTC. This translates into CASSEGWDNEQFF.

The chain recombines TRBV20-1 with TRBJ2-7, with 7 bases that match TRBD1. The CDR3 consists of 14 residues. Germline CDR1 DFQATT, CDR2 SNEGSKA (reference sequence). J gave up 3 bases and V 6 bases, and 11 bases lay outside the gene matches. The chain's CDR3 is CSALDRDGFYEQYF. The CDR3 DNA sequence: TGCAGTGCCCTAGACAGGGACGGTTTCTACGAGCAGTACTTC.

This clonotype was detected only a few times. The chain carries TRBV4-1 and TRBJ1-5; D is ambiguous. Germline CDR1 reads MGHRA; CDR2 reads YSYEKL. The V and J ends lost 5 bases and 0 bases respectively, with 11 bases between them. This CDR3 region has 15 residues. The CDR3 sequence is CASSDIQYSNQPQHF. The CDR3 DNA is TGCGCCAGCAGCGACATCCAGTATAGCAATCAGCCCCAGCATTTT.

The count of this clonotype is one. Just one base apart from a much larger clone, this may be a read error. V gene TRBV29-1 combines with J gene TRBJ2-3, with a possible D match to TRBD1 (5 bases). The CDR3 sequence is 11 residues long. CDR1 SQVTM and CDR2 ANQGSEA come from the germline V gene. The CDR3 here is CSVIFTGTQYF. In nucleotides, the CDR3 is TGCAGCGTGATATTCACAGGTACGCAGTATTTT.

V usage is TRBV21-1 and J usage is TRBJ2-3; the table's D call TRBD2 went unverified against the DNA. TRBV21-1 constitutes a pseudogene. The CDR3 covers 21 residues. CDR3: CASSKGLPGLAGPLSTDTQYF. For the CDR3, the DNA is TGTGCCAGCAGCAAAGGCTTGCCGGGACTAGCGGGACCCCTCAGCACAGATACGCAGTATTTT.

This rearrangement joins TRBV5-1 to TRBJ1-2; D gene unclear. The ends were cut back, 7 bases at V and 3 bases at J, with 13 bases in the middle. This CDR3 is 13 amino acids long. Germline-derived CDR1 and CDR2 are SGHRS and YFSETQ. CDR3 bases: TGCGCCAGCTCCCGGGTGACGGACTATGGCTACACCTTC. It yields the protein CASSRVTDYGYTF.

This clonotype was seen a few times. V and J are TRBV27 and TRBJ1-2; D possibly corresponds to TRBD1 (6 bases). The CDR3 length is 14 residues. V was pared by 6 bases and J by 8 bases, with 19 bases between. Germline loops: CDR1 MNHEY, CDR2 SMNVEV (reference sequence). The CDR3 spells CASRRDHRDLGYTF. CDR3 nucleotides: TGTGCCAGCAGGAGAGACCACAGGGATCTAGGCTACACCTTC.

V is TRBV6-6 and J is TRBJ1-1, with TRBD1 matching 7 bases. The CDR3 runs 16 residues. Germline values: CDR1 MNHNY, CDR2 SVGAGI (reference sequence). The V segment lost 5 bases and the J segment 5 bases; nucleotides outside the gene matches: 14. Written as DNA, the CDR3 is TGTGCCAGCAGTCACTGGGACAGAACAACGGGGACTGAAGCTTTCTTT. It codes for CASSHWDRTTGTEAFF.

This clonotype has a handful of counts. One junction end does not reproduce the germline sequence, and a read error may be involved. The V call is TRBV5-1, the J call TRBJ2-4, with TRBD2 identical over 15 bases. The DNA end is more similar to TRBJ2-7, so the J call may be wrong. Germline V gives CDR1 SGHRS, CDR2 YFSETQ. The CDR3 runs to 15 residues. The CDR3 DNA reads TGTGCCAGCAGCACGGAGGGACTAGCGGGAGGCGAGCAGTACTTC. As protein: CASSTEGLAGGEQYF.

This clonotype was counted between two and nine times. The CDR3 reads CSARRGQGDYGYTF. The CDR3, as DNA: TGCAGTGCTAGAAGGGGACAGGGGGACTATGGCTACACCTTC. The chain employs TRBV20-1 and TRBJ1-2; TRBD1 aligns across 11 bases. The CDR3 covers 14 residues. V lost 2 bases and J lost 3; bases outside the gene matches: 2. CDR1 is DFQATT and CDR2 is SNEGSKA in the germline V gene (reference sequence).

This chain connects TRBV7-3 to TRBJ2-5; 7 bases are a match to TRBD1. The germline V gene has CDR1 SGHTA and CDR2 FQGTGA. The CDR3 sequence is 14 residues long. V lost 0 bases to trimming and J lost 5 bases; unmatched junction nucleotides: 3. The CDR3 coding sequence is TGTGCCAGCAGCTTAACAGGGGGCCCGGAGACCCAGTACTTC. Its translation: CASSLTGGPETQYF.

This chain links TRBV9 with TRBJ1-2; D is possibly TRBD1 (6 bases). The CDR3 is made up of 16 amino acids. V lost 0 bases and J 4 bases, leaving 16 bases between the germline ends. Germline V gene data show CDR1 as SGDLS and CDR2 as YYNGEE. CDR3 loop: CASSVGGIGQSYGYTF. DNA for the CDR3: TGTGCCAGCAGCGTAGGGGGAATCGGACAGAGCTATGGCTACACCTTC. Supplemented by reference TRBV9 and TRBJ1-2, the full variable domain reads DSGVTQTPKHLITATGQRVTLRCSPRSGDLSVYWYQQSLDQGLQFLIQYYNGEERAKGNILERFSAQQFPDLHSELNLSSLELGDSALYFCASSVGGIGQSYGYTFGSGTRLTVV.

There are a few counts of this clonotype. Relative to the germline gene, one junction end is altered; a read error may explain this. This chain links TRBV4-1 with TRBJ1-4; D is ambiguous. Per germline, CDR1 MGHRA and CDR2 YSYEKL. The CDR3 runs 15 residues. The CDR3 here is CASSKEGNTNEKLFF. The DNA of the CDR3 is TGCGCCAGCAGCAAAGAGGGAAATACTAATGAAAAACTGTTTTTT.

This clonotype was observed many times. This chain links TRBV6-6 with TRBJ2-7; D unresolved. The length of the CDR3 is 12 residues. Per germline, CDR1 MNHNY and CDR2 SVGAGI (reference sequence). Trimming took off 6 bases at V and 3 bases at J, with 9 bases between the two ends. The CDR3 region is CASSDDGYEQYF. Here the CDR3 DNA reads TGTGCCAGCAGCGACGACGGCTACGAGCAGTACTTC.

V and J are TRBV18 and TRBJ2-3; 7 nucleotides line up with TRBD1. Germline trimming cut 3 bases from V and 6 bases from J; bases unmatched to any gene: 3. CDR1 and CDR2 from the germline V gene are KGHSH and LQKENI. The CDR3 is 13 residues long. This chain's CDR3 is CASSPMTGDTQYF. The CDR3 bases are TGTGCCAGCTCACCGATGACAGGGGATACGCAGTATTTT.

This clonotype was observed a few times. The rearrangement links TRBV11-2 to TRBJ2-5; no clear D gene. Germline assignment: CDR1 SGHAT and CDR2 FQNNGV. The ends were cut back, 0 bases at V and 5 bases at J, with 10 bases in the middle. The CDR3 is 14 amino acids. CDR3 bases: TGTGCCAGCAGCTTAGATCAAGTTACGGAGACCCAGTACTTC. It is translated as CASSLDQVTETQYF.

V gene TRBV2 combines with J gene TRBJ2-1, with D possibly being TRBD2 (6 bases). The CDR3 length is 14 residues. V was shortened by 8 bases and J by 0 bases, with 11 bases between the two germline ends. Germline V lookup: CDR1 SNHLY, CDR2 FYNNEI. This CDR3 reads CASGGLSSYNEQFF. DNA for the CDR3: TGTGCCAGCGGAGGACTAAGCTCCTACAATGAGCAGTTCTTC.

This clonotype was counted a few times. The V gene is TRBV6-5, the J gene TRBJ2-2; unclear D gene. Per the germline V gene, CDR1 is MNHEY and CDR2 is SVGAGI. With 4 bases removed from V and 0 bases from J, the gap between germline ends came to 6 bases. CDR3 length: 14 amino acids. This chain's CDR3 is CASSSHSNTGELFF. In DNA, the CDR3 is TGTGCCAGCAGTTCCCATTCGAACACCGGGGAGCTGTTTTTT.